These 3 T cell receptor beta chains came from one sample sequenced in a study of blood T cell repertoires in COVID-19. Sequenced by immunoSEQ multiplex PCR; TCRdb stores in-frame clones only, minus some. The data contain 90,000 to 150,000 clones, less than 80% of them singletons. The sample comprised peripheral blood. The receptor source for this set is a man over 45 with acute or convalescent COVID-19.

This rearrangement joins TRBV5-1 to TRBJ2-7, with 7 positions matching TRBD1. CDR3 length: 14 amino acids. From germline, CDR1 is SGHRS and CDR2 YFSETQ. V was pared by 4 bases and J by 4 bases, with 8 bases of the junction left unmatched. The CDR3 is CASSETGHGYEQYF. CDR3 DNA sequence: TGCGCCAGCAGCGAGACAGGGCATGGGTACGAGCAGTACTTC.

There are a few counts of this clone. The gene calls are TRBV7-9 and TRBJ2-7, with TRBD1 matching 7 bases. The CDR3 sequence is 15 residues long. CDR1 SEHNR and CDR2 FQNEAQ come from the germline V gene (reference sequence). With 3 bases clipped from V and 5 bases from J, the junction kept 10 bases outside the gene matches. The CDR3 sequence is CASSFPHRGIDEQYF. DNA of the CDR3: TGTGCCAGCAGCTTCCCACACAGGGGTATCGACGAGCAGTACTTC.

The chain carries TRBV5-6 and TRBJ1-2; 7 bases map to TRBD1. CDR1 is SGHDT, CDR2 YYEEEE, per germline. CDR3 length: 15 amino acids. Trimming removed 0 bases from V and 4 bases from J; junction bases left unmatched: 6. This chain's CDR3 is CASSLARQGAYGYTF. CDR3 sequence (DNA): TGTGCCAGCAGCTTGGCTAGACAGGGAGCCTATGGCTACACCTTC. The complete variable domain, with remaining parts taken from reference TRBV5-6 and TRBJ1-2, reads DAGVTQSPTHLIKTRGQQVTLRCSPKSGHDTVSWYQQALGQGPQFIFQYYEEEERQRGNFPDRFSGHQFPNYSSELNVNALLLGDSALYLCASSLARQGAYGYTFGSGTRLTVV.